The clone carrying this T cell receptor beta chain was picked up a small number of times. The CDR3 contains 15 residues. In germline, CDR1 is MNHNY, CDR2 SVGAGI (reference sequence). Trimming pared 1 base from V and 1 base from J, leaving 10 bases between. The protocol was immunoSEQ multiplex PCR, while the TCRdb copy is restricted to in-frame clones and leaves out a portion. The sample includes about 2.4 million clones, approximately 93% of them seen just once. These data originate in a study of shared clonotypes between healthy human individuals. This clonotype was sampled from a young man in good health. Some clones in this sample may be carry-over from other donors' samples. Sequenced input: naive CD4+ T cells from PBMCs. Described subset: CD45RA+ positively selected. The chain links TRBV6-6 to TRBJ1-1; D possibly corresponds to TRBD1 (5 bases). The CDR3, as DNA: TGTGCCAGCAGTTACTTACCCGGGGCGAACACTGAAGCTTTCTTT. Encoded protein: CASSYLPGANTEAFF.